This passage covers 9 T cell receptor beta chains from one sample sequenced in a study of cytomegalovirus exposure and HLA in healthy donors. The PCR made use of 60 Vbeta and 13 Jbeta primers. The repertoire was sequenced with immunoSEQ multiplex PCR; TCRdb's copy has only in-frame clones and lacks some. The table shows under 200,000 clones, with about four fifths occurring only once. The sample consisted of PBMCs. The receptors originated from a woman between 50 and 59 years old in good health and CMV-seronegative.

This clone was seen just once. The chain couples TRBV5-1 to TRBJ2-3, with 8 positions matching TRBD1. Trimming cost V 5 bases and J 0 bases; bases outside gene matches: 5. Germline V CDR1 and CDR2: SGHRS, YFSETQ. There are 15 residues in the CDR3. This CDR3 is CASRLGQGSTDTQYF. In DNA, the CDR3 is TGCGCCAGCAGATTAGGACAGGGCAGCACAGATACGCAGTATTTT.

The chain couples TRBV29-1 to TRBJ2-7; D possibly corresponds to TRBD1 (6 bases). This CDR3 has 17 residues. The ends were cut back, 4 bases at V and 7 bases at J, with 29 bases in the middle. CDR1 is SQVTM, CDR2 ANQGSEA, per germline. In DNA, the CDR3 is TGCAGCGTTGCTATGACAGGCATTGGTCCTACTACGGAAGAGCAGTACTTC. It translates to CSVAMTGIGPTTEEQYF.

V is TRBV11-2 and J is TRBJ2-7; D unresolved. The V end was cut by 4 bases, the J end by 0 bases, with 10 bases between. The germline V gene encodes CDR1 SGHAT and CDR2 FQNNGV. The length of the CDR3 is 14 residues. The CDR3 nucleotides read TGTGCCAGCAGCTCAACTATGAGCTCCTACGAGCAGTACTTC. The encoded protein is CASSSTMSSYEQYF.

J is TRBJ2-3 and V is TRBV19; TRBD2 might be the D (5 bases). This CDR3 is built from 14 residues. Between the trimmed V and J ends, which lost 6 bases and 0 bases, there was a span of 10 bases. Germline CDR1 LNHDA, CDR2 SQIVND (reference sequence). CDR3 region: CASSLAESTDTQYF. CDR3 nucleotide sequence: TGTGCCAGTAGCCTAGCAGAAAGCACAGATACGCAGTATTTT.

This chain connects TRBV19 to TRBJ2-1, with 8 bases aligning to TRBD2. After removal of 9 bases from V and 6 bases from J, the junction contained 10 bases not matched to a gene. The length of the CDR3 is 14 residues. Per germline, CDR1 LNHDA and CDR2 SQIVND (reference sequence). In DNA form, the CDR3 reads TGTGCCAGAGCCCGTTCTAGCGGGCTCAATGAGCAGTTCTTC. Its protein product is CARARSSGLNEQFF.

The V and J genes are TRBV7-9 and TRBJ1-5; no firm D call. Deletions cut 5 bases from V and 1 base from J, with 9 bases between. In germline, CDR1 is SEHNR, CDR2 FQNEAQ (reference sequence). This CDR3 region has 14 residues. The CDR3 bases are TGTGCCAGCAGCCCCCAATCCAGCAATCAGCCCCAGCATTTT. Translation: CASSPQSSNQPQHF.

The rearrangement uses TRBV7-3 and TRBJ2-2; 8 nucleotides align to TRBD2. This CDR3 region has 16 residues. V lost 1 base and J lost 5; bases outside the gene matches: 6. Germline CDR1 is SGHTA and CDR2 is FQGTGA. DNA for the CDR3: TGTGCCAGCAGCTTAAGATTGTCTAGCGGGACCGGGGAGCTGTTTTTT. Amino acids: CASSLRLSSGTGELFF.

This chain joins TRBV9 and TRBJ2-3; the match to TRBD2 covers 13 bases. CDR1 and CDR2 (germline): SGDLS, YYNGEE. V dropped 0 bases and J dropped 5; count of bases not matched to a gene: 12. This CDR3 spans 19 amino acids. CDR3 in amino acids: CASSVGSTSGGAGLDTQYF. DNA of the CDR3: TGTGCCAGCAGCGTAGGAAGTACTAGCGGGGGGGCAGGGTTAGATACGCAGTATTTT.

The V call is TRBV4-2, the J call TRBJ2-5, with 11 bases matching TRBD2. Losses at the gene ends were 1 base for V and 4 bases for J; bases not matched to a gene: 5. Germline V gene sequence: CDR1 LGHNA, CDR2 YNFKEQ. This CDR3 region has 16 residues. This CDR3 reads CASSQGVAGGGETQYF. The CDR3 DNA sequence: TGTGCCAGCAGCCAAGGAGTAGCGGGAGGGGGAGAGACCCAGTACTTC.